A selection of T cell receptor beta chains follows, all from one sample in a study of cytomegalovirus exposure and HLA in healthy donors. The method was immunoSEQ multiplex PCR; TCRdb's version includes in-frame clones alone and lacks a portion of them. Of about 120,000 clones detected, approximately 79% appear once; the ten largest clones hold around 15%. Source material: PBMCs. The receptors here all came from a man aged 45-65 years in good health and CMV-seropositive. The CDR3 runs from the conserved cysteine through the conserved F or W. D genes are given only for firm matches. Part of the rows lack a size; the others show once, few, many or a class for expanded clones.

V	D	J	size	DNA	CDR3
TRBV7-9	TRBD1	TRBJ2-7	-	TGTGCCAGCAGCAAGGGACAGACCTACGAGCAGTACTTC	CASSKGQTYEQYF
TRBV6-5	TRBD1	TRBJ1-2	-	TGTGCCAGCAGGCTAGACAGGGAGTATGGCTACACCTTC	CASRLDREYGYTF
TRBV5-1	-	TRBJ2-2	-	TGCGCCAGCAGCTTGAATGGAGGGATAACGAGCACCGGGGAGCTGTTTTTT	CASSLNGGITSTGELFF
TRBV10-2	-	TRBJ1-4	few	TGCGCCGCAGCGAGGGAAGGGGGTAATGAAAAACTGTTTTTT	CAAAREGGNEKLFF
TRBV7-9	TRBD2	TRBJ2-2	-	TGTTCCAGCAGCCCCCGGACTAGCGGGGTCTTTCGGGGCACCGGGGAGCTGTTTTTT	CSSSPRTSGVFRGTGELFF
TRBV9	TRBD1	TRBJ2-5	-	TGTGCCAGCAGCGTAGCCCCTCGGACAGGGAACCAAGAGACCCAGTACTTC	CASSVAPRTGNQETQYF
TRBV6-5	TRBD1	TRBJ1-4	-	TGTGCCAGCAGTCAAGACAGGGCCTCTAATGAAAAACTGTTTTTT	CASSQDRASNEKLFF
TRBV27	TRBD1	TRBJ1-2	once	TGTGCCAGCAGTTTACGACAGGGCGTTAACTATGGCTACACCTTC	CASSLRQGVNYGYTF
TRBV19	-	TRBJ2-1	-	TGTGCCAGTAGTCACCCCGATAGCTACAATGAGCAGTTCTTC	CASSHPDSYNEQFF
TRBV11-2	-	TRBJ2-7	-	TGTGCCAGCAGCTCGGGCAGGGCAGCCAACTACGAGCAGTACTTC	CASSSGRAANYEQYF
TRBV6-5	-	TRBJ1-3	-	TGTGCCAGCAGGGAGTTCCTTGGGGGGGGAAACACCATATATTTT	CASREFLGGGNTIYF
TRBV18	TRBD1	TRBJ2-3	-	TGTGCCAGCTCACCCGTCCGACAGGGCCCGGGTACGCAGTATTTT	CASSPVRQGPGTQYF
TRBV7-9	TRBD2	TRBJ2-5	-	TGTGCCAGCAGCTTGGGCGGGAGTAGTAGAGAGACCCAGTACTTC	CASSLGGSSRETQYF
TRBV5-1	TRBD1	TRBJ1-4	-	TGCGCCAGCAGCATGGGACAGCTTAATGAAAAACTGTTTTTT	CASSMGQLNEKLFF
TRBV6-5	TRBD1	TRBJ1-3	few	TGTGCCAGCAGTTACCCGGGACAGCCAAACACCATATATTTT	CASSYPGQPNTIYF
TRBV11-1	-	TRBJ1-2	-	TGTGCCAGCAGCTTGGGGGAGGACTATGGCTACACCTTC	CASSLGEDYGYTF
TRBV4-1	TRBD2	TRBJ2-5	-	TGCGCCAGCAGCCAATCCGGGGCGCGGGGGGGAAATCAAGAGACCCAGTACTTC	CASSQSGARGGNQETQYF
TRBV7-9	-	TRBJ2-7	-	TGTGCCAGCAGCCCTTACACCGGGACACCTACCTACGAGCAGTACTTC	CASSPYTGTPTYEQYF
TRBV28	-	TRBJ2-7	-	TGTGCCAGCAGTTCTCCGGGACTTGCGATAGACGAGCAGTACTTC	CASSSPGLAIDEQYF
TRBV29-1	-	TRBJ2-1	-	TGCAGCGTTGAAGTGGACAGATACAATGAGCAGTTCTTC	CSVEVDRYNEQFF
TRBV6-5	-	TRBJ2-7	-	TGTGCCAGCAGTTACGTAGGCAGGGGCTACGAGCAGTACTTC	CASSYVGRGYEQYF
TRBV5-4	TRBD1	TRBJ2-1	once	TGTGCCAGCAGCTTACCGGGACAGGGTATTGGCTGGGGTGAGCAGTTCTTC	CASSLPGQGIGWGEQFF
TRBV7-7	TRBD2	TRBJ2-1	-	TGTGCTAGCAGCTTAGGGGCCGTCGGCGGGAGGGATGAGCAGTTCTTC	CASSLGAVGGRDEQFF
TRBV10-3	-	TRBJ1-3	medium-sized	TGTGCCATCAGTGATGGCAGGGTGTTGGGAAACACCATATATTTT	CAISDGRVLGNTIYF
TRBV5-6	TRBD2	TRBJ2-3	once	TGTGCCAGCACCCTTTTCCAGACTAGCGGGGCAGATACGCAGTATTTT	CASTLFQTSGADTQYF
TRBV19	TRBD2	TRBJ2-7	-	TGTGCCAGTAGTTCCTTAGCGGGGGTTTATTACGAGCAGTACTTC	CASSSLAGVYYEQYF
TRBV7-2	TRBD1	TRBJ2-5	few	TGTGCCAGCAGCTTAGTCTGGGCAGGGGGTGCTCAAGAGACCCAGTACTTC	CASSLVWAGGAQETQYF
TRBV4-1	-	TRBJ1-5	-	TGCGCCAGCAGCCAAGAGAGGCAGACTCAGCCCCAGCATTTT	CASSQERQTQPQHF
TRBV28	-	TRBJ2-7	few	TGTGCCAGCAGTTCAGAATACGAGCAGTACTTC	CASSSEYEQYF
TRBV6-5	TRBD2	TRBJ2-5	-	TGTGCCAGCAGCCTGGGACTAGCGGAGGGGGACCGGCACTTC	CASSLGLAEGDRHF
TRBV28	TRBD1	TRBJ2-2	-	TGTGCCAGCACCTTACCTGGGACAGAGAACACCGGGGAGCTGTTTTTT	CASTLPGTENTGELFF
TRBV25-1	TRBD2	TRBJ2-1	few	TGTGCCAGCAGCGGGACTAGCGGGCCCCCCCAACGCAATGAGCAGTTCTTC	CASSGTSGPPQRNEQFF
TRBV9	-	TRBJ2-1	-	TGTGCCAGCAGCGAGGGCACGCGGGGCTACAATGAGCAGTTCTTC	CASSEGTRGYNEQFF
TRBV2	TRBD1	TRBJ1-1	-	TGTGCCGGGAACAGGGGGTTGACTGAAGCTTTCTTT	CAGNRGLTEAFF
TRBV7-9	TRBD2	TRBJ2-1	-	TGTGCCAGCAACCAAGTGGGGACTAGCGGTCACAATGAGCAGTTCTTC	CASNQVGTSGHNEQFF
TRBV5-4	-	TRBJ2-1	-	TGTGCCAGCACCTCATTGAGCTCCTACAATGAGCAGTTCTTC	CASTSLSSYNEQFF
TRBV5-6	TRBD1	TRBJ1-5	-	TGTGCCAGCAGCCCGACGGGACAGCCCAATCAGCCCCAGCATTTT	CASSPTGQPNQPQHF
TRBV11-2	-	TRBJ1-3	-	TGTGCCAGCAGCCACAAGGGGGAGAGCTCTGGAAACACCATATATTTT	CASSHKGESSGNTIYF